The 25 T cell receptor beta chains below all came from one sample that was sequenced in a study of blood T cells in healthy people across ages. Next came a second PCR, run for about 7 to 12 cycles, which used a sample-barcoded 5' primer along with a J-beta primer mix. TCRdb re-analysed the 5' RACE reads in MiXCR, keeping a single row per CDR3 protein. The repertoire holds hundreds of thousands of distinct CDR3 sequences, with around two thirds as singletons. The sequenced material came from blood. These receptors originate from a man aged 30 to 45 in good health.

The V call is TRBV5-1, the J call TRBJ2-7; 8 bases match TRBD1. The DNA end lines up better with TRBJ2-4; the J call may be wrong. The length of the CDR3 is 14 residues. CDR1 SGHRS and CDR2 YFSETQ come from the germline V gene. The CDR3 sequence is CASSPRTGRDIQYF. In DNA, the CDR3 is TGCGCCAGCAGCCCACGGACAGGGCGGGACATTCAGTACTTC.

This clonotype has just one count. This sequence may be a read error, since a much larger clone differs from it by one base. The chain carries TRBV2 and TRBJ2-1; D is undetermined. Trimming left V 7 bases short and J 4 bases short, with 5 bases between. Germline V gene lookup returns CDR1 SNHLY and CDR2 FYNNEI. This CDR3 contains 11 residues. The CDR3 DNA reads TGTGCCAGCACCGTATACAATGAGCAGTTCTTC. It codes for CASTVYNEQFF.

The genes are TRBV20-1 and TRBJ2-7, with D perhaps being TRBD1 or TRBD2 (7 bases each). Germline-derived CDR1 and CDR2 are DFQATT and SNEGSKA (reference sequence). The CDR3 has 15 residues. Trimming shortened V by 4 bases and J by 2 bases, and 18 bases separated the two germline ends. The CDR3 sequence is CSAKREGTAPYEQYF. The CDR3 nucleotides are TGCAGTGCTAAGAGGGAGGGGACAGCCCCCTACGAGCAGTACTTC.

This clonotype has a handful of counts. This sequence joins TRBV28 and TRBJ2-7; D is possibly TRBD1 (5 bases). V gave up 6 bases and J gave up 3 bases, with 12 bases separating them. This CDR3 is built from 13 residues. Germline loops: CDR1 MDHEN, CDR2 SYDVKM. CDR3 nucleotide sequence: TGTGCCAGCAGCGAAGGGGAACTCTACGAGCAGTACTTC. Residues: CASSEGELYEQYF.

The chain couples TRBV7-8 to TRBJ2-7, with D possibly TRBD2 on 7 matching bases. With 5 bases removed from V and 5 bases from J, the gap between germline ends came to 16 bases. The length of the CDR3 is 14 residues. The germline gives CDR1 SGHVS, CDR2 FQNEAQ. CDR3 DNA: TGTGCCAGCAGCCCGAGGGGGGGTAGGAACGAGCAGTACTTC. Translated: CASSPRGGRNEQYF.

The J gene is TRBJ2-1, the V gene TRBV15, with a tentative D call TRBD1 (5 bases). The CDR3 runs to 14 residues. Germline-derived CDR1 and CDR2 are LNHNV and YYDKDF (reference sequence). V was shortened by 5 bases and J by 7 bases, with 15 bases between the two germline ends. CDR3 nucleotide sequence: TGTGCCACCAGCCCAGGACAAGGGTGGAATGAGCAGTTCTTC. Protein sequence: CATSPGQGWNEQFF.

The J gene is TRBJ2-3, the V gene TRBV9; a weak D match, TRBD1 (6 bases). The CDR3 is made up of 17 amino acids. V dropped 3 bases and J dropped 1 base, with 18 bases sitting between them. Looked up from germline, CDR1 is SGDLS and CDR2 is YYNGEE. The CDR3 DNA sequence: TGTGCCAGCAGCGCCCGAACAGGGCCCGGGGGCACAGATACGCAGTATTTT. It translates to CASSARTGPGGTDTQYF.

The chain combines TRBV12-3 or TRBV12-4 with TRBJ1-1; 7 nucleotides match TRBD1. V trimming: 11 bases; J trimming: 6 bases; junction bases outside the gene matches: 21. The CDR3 covers 16 residues. The CDR3 region is CACTTSATGPGAEAFF. CDR3 in DNA: TGTGCCTGCACCACGTCCGCGACAGGGCCGGGGGCTGAAGCTTTCTTT.

This rearrangement joins TRBV20-1 to TRBJ1-5; TRBD1 aligns across 7 bases. Germline assignment: CDR1 DFQATT and CDR2 SNEGSKA (reference sequence). This CDR3 region has 14 residues. V lost 5 bases to trimming and J lost 0 bases; unmatched junction nucleotides: 4. CDR3 in DNA: TGCAGTGCTCCAAGACAGGGTAGCAATCAGCCCCAGCATTTT. Protein product: CSAPRQGSNQPQHF.

This chain connects TRBV5-5 to TRBJ2-7; D is possibly TRBD1 (6 bases). Trimming took off 0 bases at V and 3 bases at J, with 13 bases between the two ends. Per the germline V gene, CDR1 is SGHKS and CDR2 is YYEKEE (reference sequence). This CDR3 is 15 amino acids long. CDR3 in amino acids: CASSLAGTQYYEQYF. CDR3 sequence (DNA): TGTGCCAGCAGCTTGGCAGGGACACAGTACTACGAGCAGTACTTC.

This clonotype was found once. V usage is TRBV12-3 or TRBV12-4 and J usage is TRBJ1-2, with 8 bases matching TRBD1. Trimming at V came to 5 bases and at J to 7 bases, leaving 9 bases not matched to a gene. This CDR3 region has 14 residues. CDR3 protein: CASSLHSDRGGYTF. The CDR3 DNA follows: TGTGCCAGCAGTCTCCATTCAGACAGGGGTGGCTACACCTTC.

The V gene is TRBV20-1, the J gene TRBJ2-3, with D perhaps TRBD1 (6 bases). This CDR3 comprises 15 residues. Germline CDR1 is DFQATT and CDR2 is SNEGSKA (reference sequence). The V end lost 0 bases, the J end lost 0 bases, and 10 bases lay between the germline ends. CDR3 residues: CSARDHGGSTDTQYF. CDR3 bases: TGCAGTGCTAGAGATCATGGGGGCAGCACAGATACGCAGTATTTT.

This clonotype was counted between two and nine times. The J gene is TRBJ2-1, the V gene TRBV29-1; 7 nucleotides agree with TRBD2. This CDR3 spans 11 amino acids. CDR1 is SQVTM, CDR2 ANQGSEA, per germline. The V segment lost 6 bases and the J segment 9 bases; nucleotides outside the gene matches: 5. As DNA, the CDR3 is TGCAGCGTGGCATCGGGGGGTGAGCAGTTCTTC. Residues: CSVASGGEQFF.

This chain uses TRBV28 with TRBJ1-6; 10 bases line up with TRBD1. CDR3 length: 16 residues. CDR1 is MDHEN, CDR2 SYDVKM, per germline. The V gene end was trimmed by 4 bases and the J gene end by 14 bases; junction bases not matched to a gene: 14. The CDR3 nucleotides read TGTGCCAGCAGTTCCCGGACCGGGACAGGGGTTGGGACCCTCCACTTT. As protein: CASSSRTGTGVGTLHF.

The chain has TRBV12-3 or TRBV12-4 and TRBJ2-3; 9 positions match TRBD2. V lost 7 bases, J lost 6 bases, and 8 bases stayed unmatched. The CDR3 loop spans 14 amino acids. As DNA, the CDR3 is TGTGCCAGCAACATAGCGGGGGCGGGGGATACGCAGTATTTT. This encodes CASNIAGAGDTQYF.

The rearrangement uses TRBV7-9 and TRBJ1-2, with 8 bases aligning to TRBD1. Trimming removed 4 bases from V and 4 bases from J; junction bases left unmatched: 5. The CDR3 sequence is 14 residues long. Germline CDR1 is SEHNR and CDR2 is FQNEAQ (reference sequence). CDR3 nucleotide sequence: TGTGCCAGCAGCTCGGACAGGGTGATCTATGGCTACACCTTC. This translates into CASSSDRVIYGYTF.

The chain couples TRBV6-5 to TRBJ2-5, with D hard to call. TRBJ2-7 explains the end of the DNA better; the J call may be wrong. Germline V gene sequence: CDR1 MNHEY, CDR2 SVGAGI. There are 13 residues in the CDR3. CDR3 in DNA: TGTGCCACCCAGCTCGCCTGGGGCTACGAGCAGTACTTC. Protein product: CATQLAWGYEQYF.

The chain has TRBV12-3 or TRBV12-4 and TRBJ2-4; D gene unclear. This CDR3 comprises 13 residues. Trimming took 6 bases from V and 13 from J, leaving 19 bases between them. This chain's CDR3 is CASSARLGIRQYF. CDR3 DNA: TGTGCCAGCAGCGCCAGGTTGGGGATTCGGCAGTACTTC.

This clonotype was counted only a few times. V usage is TRBV7-2 and J usage is TRBJ2-1; 7 bases are shared with TRBD1. The CDR3 length is 15 residues. CDR1 and CDR2 from the germline V gene are SGHTA and FQGNSA. Trimming took 5 bases from V and 4 from J; bases not matched to a gene: 8. The CDR3, as DNA: TGTGCCAGCAGCGAGGGACAGCACCAATACAATGAGCAGTTCTTC. It specifies CASSEGQHQYNEQFF.

This clonotype appeared a few times. V gene TRBV5-1 combines with J gene TRBJ1-4; D call uncertain. This CDR3 has 15 residues. Germline loops: CDR1 SGHRS, CDR2 YFSETQ. The V and J ends lost 0 bases and 6 bases respectively, with 12 bases between them. The CDR3 reads CASSLDGKEDEKLFF. CDR3 bases: TGCGCCAGCAGCTTGGACGGGAAAGAGGATGAAAAACTGTTTTTT.

This chain's CDR3 is CSARAGGIQYF. The CDR3, as DNA: TGCAGTGCTAGGGCCGGGGGGATTCAGTACTTC. The rearrangement joins TRBV20-1 to TRBJ2-4; 7 bases fit TRBD2. The junction had 3 bases not matched to a gene; V was cut back by 3 bases and J by 10 bases. Per the germline V gene, CDR1 is DFQATT and CDR2 is SNEGSKA (reference sequence). The CDR3 runs 11 residues.

This clonotype turned up a few times. The gene calls are TRBV7-8 and TRBJ2-1, with 8 positions matching TRBD1. Germline V gene data show CDR1 as SGHVS and CDR2 as FQNEAQ. The CDR3 is 15 amino acids. The V gene end was trimmed by 4 bases and the J gene end by 7 bases; junction bases not matched to a gene: 9. Here the CDR3 DNA reads TGTGCCAGCAGCTCCCGGACAGGGCAGTGGAATGAGCAGTTCTTC. Translated, it gives CASSSRTGQWNEQFF.

The CDR3 is CASRRNVGEQYF. The CDR3 DNA reads TGTGCCAGCAGGAGGAACGTGGGAGAGCAGTACTTC. The chain couples TRBV27 to TRBJ2-7; D ambiguous. CDR3 size: 12 residues. CDR1 is MNHEY, CDR2 SMNVEV, per germline (reference sequence). Trimming removed 6 bases at V and 7 bases at J, with 13 bases between.

This chain joins TRBV4-1 and TRBJ2-7, with D unresolved. In germline, CDR1 is MGHRA, CDR2 YSYEKL. V shed 1 base and J shed 0 bases, with 13 bases lying between them. The CDR3 is 16 residues long. CDR3 amino acids: CASSQVPGSSSYEQYF. The CDR3, as DNA: TGCGCCAGCAGCCAAGTCCCGGGCTCAAGCTCCTACGAGCAGTACTTC.

The chain uses TRBV25-1 and TRBJ2-7; weak D call: TRBD1 (6 bases). Germline CDR1 MGHDK, CDR2 SYGVNS. The CDR3 sequence is 15 residues long. Trimming took off 2 bases at V and 1 base at J, with 12 bases between the two ends. CDR3 coding DNA: TGTGCCAGCAGTGAAGCACCCAGGGGATCCTACGAGCAGTACTTC. It is translated as CASSEAPRGSYEQYF.